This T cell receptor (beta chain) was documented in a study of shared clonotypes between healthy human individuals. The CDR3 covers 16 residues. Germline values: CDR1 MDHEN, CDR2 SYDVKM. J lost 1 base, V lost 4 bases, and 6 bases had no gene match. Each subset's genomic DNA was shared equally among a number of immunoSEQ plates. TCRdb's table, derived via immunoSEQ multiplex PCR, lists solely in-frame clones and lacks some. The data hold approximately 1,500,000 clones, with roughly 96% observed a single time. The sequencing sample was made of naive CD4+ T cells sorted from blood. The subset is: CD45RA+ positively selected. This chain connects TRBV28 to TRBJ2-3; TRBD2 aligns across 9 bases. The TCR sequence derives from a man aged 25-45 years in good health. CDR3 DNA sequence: TGTGCCAGCAGTTCACATAGCGGGAGAGGCACAGATACGCAGTATTTT. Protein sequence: CASSSHSGRGTDTQYF.